The 15 T cell receptor beta chains listed next were all sequenced from one sample in a study of OX40 agonist ivuxolimab in advanced cancers. Sequencing used immunoSEQ multiplex PCR; TCRdb keeps in-frame clones, though not all of them. The sample shows approximately 89,000 clones, approximately 88% of them seen only once. This specimen consisted of CD4+ or CD8+ T cells sorted from blood, obtained in a trial of the OX40 agonist ivuxolimab. These TCRs come from an adult with an advanced solid tumor such as melanoma, head and neck, liver or kidney cancer.

The chain uses TRBV7-8 and TRBJ1-1; D perhaps matches TRBD1 (5 bases). CDR3 size: 14 residues. Between the trimmed V and J ends, which lost 2 bases and 6 bases, there was a span of 13 bases. Germline CDR1 is SGHVS and CDR2 is FQNEAQ. The CDR3 here is CASSLWAGRPEAFF. Here the CDR3 DNA reads TGTGCCAGCAGCTTATGGGCGGGACGACCTGAAGCTTTCTTT.

The rearrangement uses TRBV9 and TRBJ1-2, with a weak D call TRBD1 (6 bases). Germline lookup yields CDR1 SGDLS and CDR2 YYNGEE. The CDR3 has 16 residues. The V gene lost 3 bases and the J gene lost 5 bases, with 20 bases spanning the gap. The CDR3: CASSAPGQSDRYGYTF. DNA for the CDR3: TGTGCCAGCAGCGCACCCGGACAGAGCGATAGGTATGGCTACACCTTC.

The rearrangement uses TRBV28 and TRBJ2-5; tentatively, D is TRBD1 (6 bases). Germline V gene sequence: CDR1 MDHEN, CDR2 SYDVKM. Deletions cut 5 bases from V and 4 bases from J, with 20 bases between. The length of the CDR3 is 16 residues. CDR3 in amino acids: CASSPQGRGVGETQYF. Written as DNA, the CDR3 is TGTGCCAGCAGTCCACAGGGTAGGGGTGTTGGAGAGACCCAGTACTTC. The full variable domain, in which reference TRBV28 and TRBJ2-5 provide the parts outside the CDR3, is DVKVTQSSRYLVKRTGEKVFLECVQDMDHENMFWYRQDPGLGLRLIYFSYDVKMKEKGDIPEGYSVSREKKERFSLILESASTNQTSMYLCASSPQGRGVGETQYFGPGTRLLVL.

Worth noting for this clone: The sample holds other DNA sequences that translate to the same CDR3. The rearrangement uses TRBV18 and TRBJ2-5, with unresolved D. V was cut by 3 bases and J by 2 bases, with 4 bases left in between. Germline V gene sequence: CDR1 KGHSH, CDR2 LQKENI. This CDR3 comprises 12 residues. In DNA, the CDR3 is TGTGCCAGCTCACCCCCGCAAGAGACCCAGTACTTC. This codes for CASSPPQETQYF.

The V and J genes are TRBV11-2 and TRBJ1-2; 8 nucleotides line up with TRBD1. The CDR3 consists of 14 residues. V trimming: 8 bases; J trimming: 2 bases; junction bases outside the gene matches: 7. Germline V gene data show CDR1 as SGHAT and CDR2 as FQNNGV. The CDR3, as DNA: TGTGCCAGCGGATACAGGGGGGGAAACTATGGCTACACCTTC. It encodes CASGYRGGNYGYTF.

The genes are TRBV7-2 and TRBJ2-5; 9 bases agree with TRBD1. The V gene end was trimmed by 5 bases and the J gene end by 4 bases; junction bases not matched to a gene: 8. This CDR3 comprises 15 residues. The V gene's germline CDR1 is SGHTA and CDR2 FQGNSA. Here the CDR3 reads CASSVQGAGRETQYF. As DNA, the CDR3 is TGTGCCAGCAGCGTACAGGGGGCGGGAAGAGAGACCCAGTACTTC.

CDR3 nucleotides: TGTGCCAGCACCCTTGGGGGGCAGGGATTAACTGGCTACACCTTC. It yields the protein CASTLGGQGLTGYTF. The chain links TRBV5-4 to TRBJ1-2; possible D gene TRBD1, 6 bases. The CDR3 sequence is 15 residues long. Germline V lookup: CDR1 SGHNT, CDR2 YYREEE (reference sequence). Trimming removed 6 bases at V and 7 bases at J, with 22 bases between. The full variable domain, rest sourced from reference TRBV5-4 and TRBJ1-2, is ETGVTQSPTHLIKTRGQQVTLRCSSQSGHNTVSWYQQALGQGPQFIFQYYREEENGRGNFPPRFSGLQFPNYSSELNVNALELDDSALYLCASTLGGQGLTGYTFGSGTRLTVV.

This chain uses TRBV6-6 with TRBJ2-2; D ambiguous. Deletions cut 5 bases from V and 5 bases from J, with 9 bases between. CDR1 is MNHNY and CDR2 is SVGAGI in the germline V gene (reference sequence). CDR3 size: 13 residues. DNA of the CDR3: TGTGCCAGCAGTCTACTCGGTACCGGGGAGCTGTTTTTT. It is translated as CASSLLGTGELFF.

As for this clone: The conserved closing phenylalanine or tryptophan is absent in this CDR3, likely reflecting a read error. The CDR3 sequence is CASSMGQGGKSPLHL. The DNA of the CDR3 is TGTGCCAGTAGTATGGGACAGGGTGGGAAGTCACCCCTCCACCTT. The J gene is TRBJ1-6, the V gene TRBV19; 9 bases fit TRBD1. The CDR3 totals 15 residues. In germline, CDR1 is LNHDA, CDR2 SQIVND (reference sequence). Trimming cost V 3 bases and J 10 bases; bases outside gene matches: 7.

The J gene is TRBJ1-5, the V gene TRBV19; maybe TRBD1 (5 bases). The CDR3 contains 17 residues. Germline V CDR1 and CDR2: LNHDA, SQIVND (reference sequence). V lost 3 bases and J lost 1, with 16 bases in between. The CDR3: CASSIRRGQGSNQPQHF. CDR3 in DNA: TGTGCCAGTAGTATCAGGAGGGGTCAGGGAAGCAATCAGCCCCAGCATTTT.

The chain carries TRBV5-1 and TRBJ2-7, with 8 bases that match TRBD1. The CDR3 sequence is 14 residues long. The germline gives CDR1 SGHRS, CDR2 YFSETQ. After removal of 4 bases from V and 7 bases from J, the junction contained 10 bases not matched to a gene. The CDR3: CASSPGTGGLEQYF. In DNA, the CDR3 is TGCGCCAGCAGCCCCGGGACAGGCGGTCTGGAGCAGTACTTC.

The chain links TRBV7-7 to TRBJ1-1; no reliable D call. V was clipped by 3 bases and J by 4 bases, with 9 bases between them. This CDR3 spans 13 amino acids. Germline loops: CDR1 SSHAT, CDR2 FNYEAQ (reference sequence). The CDR3 nucleotides read TGTGCCAGCAGCTTGGAACGGACCACTGAAGCTTTCTTT. Protein sequence: CASSLERTTEAFF.

The chain is built from TRBV9 and TRBJ1-1; perhaps TRBD1 as D (5 bases). The V end was cut by 0 bases, the J end by 5 bases, with 8 bases between. This CDR3 is built from 13 residues. The germline gives CDR1 SGDLS, CDR2 YYNGEE. The CDR3 nucleotides are TGTGCCAGCAGCGTAGAGACAGCGACTGAAGCTTTCTTT. Its translation: CASSVETATEAFF. Full variable domain (outside the CDR3, taken from reference TRBV9 and TRBJ1-1): DSGVTQTPKHLITATGQRVTLRCSPRSGDLSVYWYQQSLDQGLQFLIQYYNGEERAKGNILERFSAQQFPDLHSELNLSSLELGDSALYFCASSVETATEAFFGQGTRLTVV.

Here the CDR3 DNA reads TGTGCCAGTAGTATAAATGCCGGAACAGGGAATGCTTTCTTT. Its translation: CASSINAGTGNAFF. The chain carries TRBV19 and TRBJ1-1, with TRBD1 as a possible D gene (6 bases). Germline lookup yields CDR1 LNHDA and CDR2 SQIVND (reference sequence). The V end lost 2 bases, the J end lost 11 bases, and 18 bases lay between the germline ends. CDR3 length: 14 residues.

The chain recombines TRBV6-5 with TRBJ2-6; D tentatively fits TRBD1 or TRBD2 (5 bases each). CDR3 length: 15 amino acids. CDR1 MNHEY and CDR2 SVGAGI come from the germline V gene. The V and J ends lost 6 bases and 2 bases respectively, with 11 bases between them. Written as DNA, the CDR3 is TGTGCCAGCAGGGGGGAGTGGGCTGGGGCCAACGTCCTGACTTTC. The encoded protein is CASRGEWAGANVLTF.